The clone carrying this T cell receptor (beta chain) has only one observation. No antigen is known for it. Germline CDR1 and CDR2: SGDLS and YYNGEE. This CDR3 region has 17 residues. V lost 3 bases, J lost 5 bases, and 16 bases stayed unmatched. The sample is drawn from a study of shared clonotypes between healthy human individuals. Study-wide context: The people who gave samples were two women and a few men aged 18 to 49. Three plates each covered CD4 naive and memory; CD8 naive two, CD8 memory one.

General observations from the study: Estimated clonotype richness was generally higher in naive than memory subsets.

Some clones are missing from TCRdb's copy, which holds only in-frame ones; the method was immunoSEQ multiplex PCR. This table holds 2 million to 2.5 million clones, 90% to 95% found once. The chain uses TRBV9 and TRBJ2-5; 7 nucleotides match TRBD2. The sequence was collected from a man in his late teens or twenties in good health. Some clones in this sample may be carry-over from other donors' samples. The specimen sequenced was naive CD4+ T cells from PBMCs. The subset here: CD45RA+ positively selected. The CDR3 nucleotides are TGTGCCAGCAGCGCCAACGCGGCCTCGACTAGCCGGGAGACCCAGTACTTC. Its translation is CASSANAASTSRETQYF.